A selection of T cell receptor beta chains follows, all from one sample in a study of cytomegalovirus exposure and HLA in healthy donors. The table came from immunoSEQ multiplex PCR; TCRdb's copy has only in-frame clones and leaves some out. Recorded for this sample: 120,000 to 150,000 clones. The sequencing sample was made of PBMCs. These receptors all stem from a woman between 18 and 30 years old in good health and CMV-seronegative. The CDR3 runs from the conserved cysteine through the conserved F or W. A D gene is named only where the DNA matches it firmly.

j_call v_call d_call cdr3_aa cdr3_nt
TRBJ1-3 TRBV5-1 NA CASSIGQLEDTIYF TGCGCCAGCAGCATAGGACAGCTGGAGGACACCATATATTTT
TRBJ2-2 TRBV11-3 NA CASSREELFF TGTGCCAGCAGCCGAGAGGAGCTGTTTTTT
TRBJ2-3 TRBV7-3 TRBD2 CASSAPSGRMSDTQYF TGTGCCAGCAGCGCCCCTAGCGGGAGAATGTCAGATACGCAGTATTTT
TRBJ2-7 TRBV6-4 TRBD2 CASSVTAGGERRSEQYF TGTGCCAGCAGTGTCACGGCCGGGGGGGAAAGAAGATCCGAGCAGTACTTC
TRBJ2-3 TRBV5-1 NA CASSAVVVASSTDTQYF TGCGCCAGCAGCGCGGTTGTTGTGGCCTCTAGCACAGATACGCAGTATTTT
TRBJ2-3 TRBV5-1 NA CASSQKDSSDTQYF TGCGCCAGCAGCCAAAAGGACTCGTCAGATACGCAGTATTTT
TRBJ2-1 TRBV6-4 TRBD2 CASSDSAGAYNEQFF TGTGCCAGCAGTGACTCCGCGGGAGCCTACAATGAGCAGTTCTTC
TRBJ2-1 TRBV7-3 TRBD2 CASSPTLASKEYEQFF TGTGCCAGCAGCCCTACACTAGCGTCTAAGGAATATGAGCAGTTCTTC
TRBJ2-1 TRBV19 NA CASSIGRDKIRSSYNEQFF TGTGCCAGTAGTATCGGAAGGGACAAAATACGTAGCTCCTACAATGAGCAGTTCTTC
TRBJ1-5 TRBV7-2 NA CASSLAVSNQPQHF TGTGCCAGCAGCTTGGCGGTTAGCAATCAGCCCCAGCATTTT
TRBJ1-4 TRBV28 NA CASTRGTWEKLFF TGTGCCAGCACCCGGGGAACTTGGGAAAAACTGTTTTTT
TRBJ2-3 TRBV7-2 NA CASSLYGVGSTDTQYF TGTGCCAGCAGCTTATACGGGGTGGGTAGCACAGATACGCAGTATTTT
TRBJ1-1 TRBV19 NA CASSIQSSGITEAFF TGTGCCAGTAGTATTCAGTCTTCGGGGATCACTGAAGCTTTCTTT
TRBJ2-3 TRBV19 TRBD1 CASSEDRATDTQYF TGTGCCAGTAGTGAAGACAGGGCAACAGATACGCAGTATTTT
TRBJ2-7 TRBV11-2 TRBD2 CASSLPVAGVDEQYF TGTGCCAGCAGCTTACCGGTAGCGGGAGTCGACGAGCAGTACTTC
TRBJ1-2 TRBV19 NA CASSMPTGGYGYTF TGTGCCAGTAGTATGCCGACGGGGGGCTATGGCTACACCTTC
TRBJ2-1 TRBV7-8 TRBD2 CASSLVGLAGLGNEQFF TGTGCCAGCAGCTTAGTGGGACTAGCGGGATTGGGCAATGAGCAGTTCTTC
TRBJ1-5 TRBV7-9 NA CASSSGGDGQPQHF TGTGCCAGCAGCTCGGGAGGAGATGGTCAGCCCCAGCATTTT
TRBJ2-7 TRBV7-6 NA CASSEWGGQYEQYF TGTGCCAGCAGCGAGTGGGGAGGACAATACGAGCAGTACTTC
TRBJ1-1 TRBV5-1 TRBD1 CASSAGTVNTEAFF TGCGCCAGCAGCGCCGGGACAGTGAACACTGAAGCTTTCTTT
TRBJ2-1 TRBV30 TRBD1 CAWSVFSGQSSYNEQFF TGTGCCTGGAGTGTATTCTCGGGACAGAGCTCCTACAATGAGCAGTTCTTC
TRBJ2-7 TRBV2 NA CASNEAPDSYEQYF TGTGCCAGCAATGAAGCACCAGACAGTTACGAGCAGTACTTC
TRBJ2-1 TRBV19 TRBD1 CASKVDRGLNNEQFF TGTGCCAGTAAGGTGGACAGGGGTTTAAACAATGAGCAGTTCTTC
TRBJ1-2 TRBV6-6 NA CASSRTGHNGYTF TGTGCCAGCAGCCGTACAGGGCACAATGGCTACACCTTC
TRBJ2-2 TRBV7-6 TRBD1 CASSPRDRDTGELFF TGTGCCAGCAGCCCTAGGGACAGGGACACCGGGGAGCTGTTTTTT
TRBJ2-1 TRBV5-6 TRBD2 CASSSGLAGYNEQFF TGTGCCAGCAGCTCTGGACTAGCGGGTTACAATGAGCAGTTCTTC
TRBJ2-4 TRBV21-1 NA CASSKPGTSGTQDKNIQYF TGTGCCAGCAGCAAACCAGGAACTAGCGGGACCCAGGACAAAAACATTCAGTACTTC
TRBJ1-4 TRBV28 TRBD1 CASSFRGGQGEEKLFF TGTGCCAGCAGTTTCCGGGGAGGACAGGGGGAAGAAAAACTGTTTTTT
TRBJ1-2 TRBV30 NA CAWTPSQGHGYTF TGTGCCTGGACCCCGAGCCAGGGCCATGGCTACACCTTC
TRBJ1-2 TRBV7-2 TRBD1 CASSTRRTGGAQDGYTF TGTGCCAGCAGCACCCGTCGGACAGGGGGCGCACAGGATGGCTACACCTTC
TRBJ1-2 TRBV15 NA CATSRDGGTLSHGYTF TGTGCCACCAGCAGAGATGGTGGGACACTTTCCCATGGCTACACCTTC
TRBJ2-2 TRBV30 NA CAWGRLDTGELFF TGTGCCTGGGGGCGACTAGATACCGGGGAGCTGTTTTTT
TRBJ2-1 TRBV10-2 TRBD2 CASSESWAGGYNEQFF TGCGCCAGCAGTGAGTCTTGGGCGGGAGGATACAATGAGCAGTTCTTC
TRBJ1-3 TRBV6-5 NA CASSYSFPGAGNTIYF TGTGCCAGCAGTTACTCGTTTCCAGGGGCTGGAAACACCATATATTTT
TRBJ1-4 TRBV11-3 TRBD1 CASSAGTATNEKLFF TGTGCCAGCAGCGCCGGGACAGCAACTAATGAAAAACTGTTTTTT
TRBJ2-2 TRBV4-3 NA CASSQERVNTGELFF TGCGCCAGCAGCCAAGAAAGAGTGAACACCGGGGAGCTGTTTTTT
TRBJ2-2 TRBV19 NA CASSTRTVLANTGELFF TGTGCCAGTAGTACAAGGACAGTCCTCGCGAACACCGGGGAGCTGTTTTTT
TRBJ2-3 TRBV10-3 TRBD2 CAISLSGDSDTQYF TGTGCCATCAGTCTTAGCGGGGATTCAGATACGCAGTATTTT
TRBJ2-3 TRBV15 TRBD1 CATSRGSRPGGQGTDTQYF TGTGCCACCAGCAGAGGTTCGCGACCGGGAGGACAGGGGACAGATACGCAGTATTTT
TRBJ1-1 TRBV6-5 NA CASSPRLGGIIAFF TGTGCCAGCAGTCCTCGGTTGGGGGGTATCATCGCTTTCTTT
TRBJ2-2 TRBV14 TRBD2 CASRRTSGRPGELFF TGTGCCAGCAGACGGACTAGCGGGAGACCCGGGGAGCTGTTTTTT
TRBJ1-2 TRBV11-3 NA CASSLSGYGYTF TGTGCCAGCAGCTTAAGCGGTTATGGCTACACCTTC
TRBJ2-6 TRBV19 NA CASSSNSGANVLTF TGTGCCAGTAGCTCTAACTCTGGGGCCAACGTCCTGACTTTC
TRBJ2-1 TRBV6-5 TRBD2 CASSHLAGKVYEQFF TGTGCCAGCAGCCACCTAGCGGGGAAGGTTTATGAGCAGTTCTTC
TRBJ1-2 TRBV5-4 NA CASSFEGPRDYGYTF TGTGCCAGCAGCTTTGAAGGCCCACGGGACTATGGCTACACCTTC
TRBJ2-5 TRBV27 NA CASSTQGSLRYF TGTGCCAGCAGTACCCAGGGGAGCCTCCGGTACTTC
TRBJ2-5 TRBV7-2 TRBD2 CASSPLAGRQETQYF TGTGCCAGCAGCCCGCTAGCGGGACGCCAAGAGACCCAGTACTTC
TRBJ1-2 TRBV4-2 TRBD1 CASSSQGVAAGYIF TGTGCCAGCAGCTCGCAGGGGGTGGCTGCTGGCTACATCTTC
TRBJ2-2 TRBV11-2 NA CASSLAVYTGELFF TGTGCCAGCAGCTTAGCGGTGTACACCGGGGAGCTGTTTTTT
TRBJ1-5 TRBV6-5 NA CASSLRGKGNQPQHF TGTGCCAGCAGTCTTAGGGGTAAAGGCAATCAGCCCCAGCATTTT
TRBJ2-3 TRBV25-1 NA CASAGYSTDTQYF TGTGCCAGCGCAGGGTATAGCACAGATACGCAGTATTTT
TRBJ2-3 TRBV4-3 NA CASSQATGAGVTDTQYF TGCGCCAGCAGCCAAGCGACGGGGGCGGGAGTCACAGATACGCAGTATTTT
TRBJ2-3 TRBV6-5 TRBD2 CASRISGRGTQYF TGTGCCAGCAGAATTAGCGGGAGGGGTACGCAGTATTTT
TRBJ2-1 TRBV30 TRBD2 CASTGTSYNEQFF TGTGCCTCCACCGGGACTAGCTACAATGAGCAGTTCTTC
TRBJ2-7 TRBV7-9 NA CASSSTGPLYEQYF TGTGCCAGCAGCTCAACAGGACCACTCTACGAGCAGTACTTC